This T cell receptor (beta chain) was documented in a study of CD4 T cells in relation to SARS-CoV-2 and coronaviruses (dated by TCRdb to the early 2020s). About the full investigation: In the ViraFEST assay, PBMCs were cultured with antigen for about eleven days, after which TCR beta CDR3s were sequenced to identify clonal expansions specific to the antigen. An HIV-1 Nef peptide pool or a no-peptide culture served as the negative reference condition. Expansion assays from other donors in the study were sequenced with a different, Illumina-based TCR-beta assay. Samples from three pre-COVID donors and the naive versus memory experiments were sequenced with the Adaptive Biotechnologies TCR-sequencing kit; other data were Illumina-based. At the level of individual TCR clonotypes, the study measured memory CD4+ T cell crossreactivity between SARS-CoV-2 spike protein and common cold coronavirus spike proteins. Shared crossreactive spike epitopes were mapped to their HLA restriction using patient-derived lymphoblastoid cell lines.

For this chain, trimming is 4 bases at the V end and 0 bases at the J end, and the number of junction bases without a gene match is 6. The germline V gene encodes CDR1 SGDLS and CDR2 YYNGEE. CDR3 length: 18 amino acids, cysteine to phenylalanine. The retained sequence is limited to the CDR3, 54 bases, with the frame set at the first base. CD4+ T cells from unexposed donors were collected before the COVID-19 pandemic (2011-2018). The EasySep CD4+ T cell isolation kit was used to isolate CD4+ T cells once the cultures had run for approximately ten days. As far as cell numbers permitted, CD4+ T cells from unexposed donors were tested for reactivity against SARS-CoV-2 S and N as well as four spike pools from common cold coronaviruses. Around 1.8 million PBMCs per well were cultured in IMDM with around 4.8% human AB serum and 9.5 to 10 IU/ml IL-2. Half of the culture medium was replaced with fresh IL-2-containing medium on days 3 and 7. Triplicate replicate wells were generally used for each peptide culture condition. Leukapheresis product for the unexposed donors was bought commercially. Ficoll-Paque PLUS gradient centrifugation was used to isolate PBMCs from leukapheresis product or whole blood. The PBMCs went either fresh into the expansion assay or into cryopreservation at -140 degrees C. The QIAamp Micro DNA Kit was used to extract genomic DNA from the CD4+ T cells.

The library was generated by the immunoSEQ multiplex PCR assay. In the source study's methods: During preprocessing, nonproductive sequences were removed, as were CDR3s that did not start with C, did not end with F or W, or were shorter than 7 amino acids. The MANAFEST web app was used to call antigen-specific clonotypes on the basis of expansion compared with the reference and with other culture wells. To be counted as positive, a clone had to show significant expansion compared with the reference culture, at an FDR below 0.05, in 2 of 3 replicate wells. A further requirement for positive clones was significant expansion compared with all other tandem wells, along with an odds ratio above 5. CDR3 homology was measured as pairwise Levenshtein distance, computed with the stringdist R package after trimming three terminal residues from each end. Imported from immuneACCESS, the table was reduced by TCRdb to in-frame sequences with V and J called. These copies leave out some clones; in studies compared against another copy, an unresolved V gene accounts for under half, and the cause of the remainder is not known. D and trimming come from the DNA, and the V and J calls and clone size come from that table. The sample yields more than 20,000 clones; 70% to 80% were counted once. About 20% of the sample rests with the top ten.

Concerning this clone: No cognate antigen has been identified for it. Per-base quality was not reported, and no clone a single base away is much larger than it.

Here is what the overall study found, with its caveats: Crossreactive clones showed significantly weaker SARS-CoV-2-driven expansion than monoreactive clones, consistent with antigenic imprinting. No donor contributed both pre-pandemic and post-infection samples, which limited tracing the source of pre-existing responses. Crossreactivity analysis was centred on spike protein, so crossreactivity against other viral proteins was not assessed. Memory CD4+ clonotypes crossrecognizing SARS-CoV-2 and at least one common cold coronavirus spike were found in 60% to 75% of donors. The study was constrained by small numbers of patients and of tested TCRs.

The source is a human donor in good health. Sequencing was carried out using CD4+ T cells from PBMCs, cultured in vitro. This receptor chain uses TRBV9 and TRBJ2-1, with 14 bases aligning to TRBD2. CDR3 region: CASSPTSGGAGSYNEQFF. The bases read TGTGCCAGCAGCCCGACTAGCGGGGGGGCGGGCTCCTACAATGAGCAGTTCTTC.